The 19 T cell receptor beta chains below come from one sample, sequenced in a study of T cell repertoires in cytomegalovirus infection. These receptors are not linked to any known antigen. From the reads, TCRdb called clonotypes with MiXCR, one entry per CDR3 protein. Seen here are 200,000 or so distinct CDR3 sequences, roughly 34% observed once, and the top ten hold approximately 59%. Sequences were derived from CD8+ T cells from cultured PBMCs, sampled from culture after CMV antigen stimulation. The receptors originated from a human donor in good health (CMV status not recorded). Some clones in this sample may be carry-over from other donors' samples.

The chain carries TRBV5-1 and TRBJ2-3, with 11 bases aligning to TRBD1. Per the germline V gene, CDR1 is SGHRS and CDR2 is YFSETQ. Trimming took 3 bases from V and 4 from J; bases not matched to a gene: 7. The CDR3 totals 16 residues. DNA for the CDR3: TGCGCCAGCAGCTCAATGGGACAGGGGGGTCCAGATACGCAGTATTTT. Its translation is CASSSMGQGGPDTQYF.

The V call is TRBV20-1, the J call TRBJ2-7; no clear D gene. Germline V lookup: CDR1 DFQATT, CDR2 SNEGSKA (reference sequence). V was trimmed by 0 bases and J by 1 base, leaving 7 bases between them. The CDR3 extends over 13 amino acids. In DNA, the CDR3 is TGCAGTGCTAGAGATAGACGATCCTACGAGCAGTACTTC. Protein sequence: CSARDRRSYEQYF.

About this clonotype itself: The junction differs from germline at one of its ends, possibly a read error. J is TRBJ2-7 and V is TRBV7-3; TRBD1 matches 8 bases. The CDR3 consists of 17 residues. Germline CDR1 and CDR2: SGHTA and FQGTGA. The CDR3 coding sequence is TGTGCCAACAGCCCCAATACCGGGACAGGTTTGATAGGCGAGCAGTACTTC. Translation gives CANSPNTGTGLIGEQYF.

The chain couples TRBV9 to TRBJ2-1; D unresolved. CDR1 and CDR2 from the germline V gene are SGDLS and YYNGEE. The length of the CDR3 is 14 residues. V was trimmed by 4 bases and J by 6 bases, leaving 14 bases between them. The CDR3 region has the DNA TGTGCCAGCAGCCAAGTAGGGCTTACCAATGAGCAGTTCTTC. Translation: CASSQVGLTNEQFF.

This chain connects TRBV11-2 to TRBJ2-7, with D perhaps being TRBD1 or TRBD2 (6 bases each). Deletions cut 5 bases from V and 2 bases from J, with 16 bases between. The CDR3 is made up of 15 amino acids. Germline V gene sequence: CDR1 SGHAT, CDR2 FQNNGV. CDR3 loop: CASSRRGQGTYEQYF. Written as DNA, the CDR3 is TGTGCCAGCAGCCGTCGGGGGCAAGGGACCTACGAGCAGTACTTC. Full variable domain (remainder filled in from reference TRBV11-2 and TRBJ2-7): EAGVAQSPRYKIIEKRQSVAFWCNPISGHATLYWYQQILGQGPKLLIQFQNNGVVDDSQLPKDRFSAERLKGVDSTLKIQPAKLEDSAVYLCASSRRGQGTYEQYFGPGTRLTVT.

The rearrangement joins TRBV12-3 or TRBV12-4 to TRBJ2-2; TRBD1 is a possible D gene (6 bases). V was cut by 3 bases and J by 8 bases, with 16 bases left in between. The CDR3 totals 15 residues. The chain's CDR3 is CASSLSGQGKGELFF. The CDR3 DNA reads as TGTGCCAGCAGTTTGTCGGGGCAGGGGAAAGGGGAGCTGTTTTTT.

This chain's CDR3 is CASSQAYHSRSKPYEQYF. CDR3 coding DNA: TGCGCCAGCAGCCAAGCTTACCATTCCCGGAGTAAACCCTACGAGCAGTACTTC. The genes are TRBV4-1 and TRBJ2-7; D remains unclear. The CDR3 contains 18 residues. Germline loops: CDR1 MGHRA, CDR2 YSYEKL. V shed 1 base and J shed 2 bases, with 21 bases lying between them.

The rearrangement joins TRBV7-9 to TRBJ2-5, with 10 bases identical to TRBD2. Germline V gene lookup returns CDR1 SEHNR and CDR2 FQNEAQ (reference sequence). The CDR3 has 14 residues. V lost 5 bases to trimming and J lost 5 bases; unmatched junction nucleotides: 5. The CDR3 DNA is TGTGCCAGCAGCCTCGGACTAGCGGCCGAGACCCAGTACTTC. It codes for CASSLGLAAETQYF.

This clonotype was counted only a few times. The rearrangement links TRBV7-2 to TRBJ2-5; 12 bases match TRBD2. Germline V gene data show CDR1 as SGHTA and CDR2 as FQGNSA. J was trimmed by 5 bases and V by 4 bases; bases with no gene match: 8. This CDR3 is 16 amino acids long. CDR3 sequence (DNA): TGTGCCAGCAGCTCGCTAGCGGGAGGGCTTCGGGAGACCCAGTACTTC. This translates into CASSSLAGGLRETQYF.

For this clonotype: Given the absence of the conserved phenylalanine or tryptophan at the CDR3 end, a read error is likely. The gene calls are TRBV7-9 and TRBJ2-6; 8 nucleotides line up with TRBD2. Germline values: CDR1 SEHNR, CDR2 FQNEAQ (reference sequence). The CDR3 spans 18 residues. CDR3 residues: CASSQPAGATSGANVLTL. In DNA form, the CDR3 reads TGTGCAAGCAGCCAACCAGCGGGAGCAACATCTGGGGCCAACGTCCTGACTTTA.

The V and J genes are TRBV6-1 and TRBJ2-1, with 8 nucleotides matching TRBD1. From germline, CDR1 is MNHNS and CDR2 SASEGT. J gave up 4 bases and V 6 bases, and 8 bases lay outside the gene matches. The CDR3 extends over 15 amino acids. In nucleotides, the CDR3 is TGTGCCAGCAGAATCGGGACAGGTACATACAATGAGCAGTTCTTC. It is translated as CASRIGTGTYNEQFF.

CDR3 sequence reads: CASSIAVASYNEQFF. In nucleotides, the CDR3 is TGTGCCAGTAGTATAGCCGTAGCATCCTACAATGAGCAGTTCTTC. The rearrangement uses TRBV19 and TRBJ2-1, with D hard to call. Trimming stripped 1 base from V and 1 base from J, with 8 bases between. In germline, CDR1 is LNHDA, CDR2 SQIVND (reference sequence). The CDR3 has 15 amino acids.

This chain links TRBV20-1 with TRBJ1-1; a weak D match, TRBD1 (5 bases). This CDR3 spans 15 amino acids. Germline V gene lookup returns CDR1 DFQATT and CDR2 SNEGSKA (reference sequence). The V gene lost 3 bases and the J gene lost 6 bases, with 20 bases spanning the gap. CDR3 DNA sequence: TGCAGTGCTAGTACTTCGGGACCCCCCTCGGCTGAAGCTTTCTTT. This encodes CSASTSGPPSAEAFF.

The chain joins TRBV27 to TRBJ2-1; D remains unclear. V dropped 8 bases and J dropped 3 bases, with 14 bases sitting between them. CDR1 MNHEY and CDR2 SMNVEV come from the germline V gene (reference sequence). CDR3 length: 14 residues. The CDR3 here is CASSPYALYNEQFF. In DNA, the CDR3 is TGTGCCAGCTCGCCTTATGCCCTCTACAATGAGCAGTTCTTC.

The CDR3 sequence is CASSQAPSDTEAFF. In nucleotides, the CDR3 is TGTGCCAGCAGCCAAGCCCCCTCCGACACTGAAGCTTTCTTT. The chain recombines TRBV14 with TRBJ1-1; D ambiguous. CDR1 and CDR2 from the germline V gene are SGHDN and FVKESK. This CDR3 is built from 14 residues. Trimming removed 1 base from V and 3 bases from J, with 9 bases in between.

The rearrangement links TRBV7-9 to TRBJ2-3; the D is unclear. The germline V and J ends were trimmed by 8 bases and 8 bases, with 8 bases remaining between them. This CDR3 spans 10 amino acids. Per the germline V gene, CDR1 is SEHNR and CDR2 is FQNEAQ (reference sequence). The CDR3 is CASEESTQYF. The CDR3 bases are TGTGCCAGCGAAGAGTCTACGCAGTATTTT.

V is TRBV4-1 and J is TRBJ1-2, with unresolved D. The CDR3 is 15 amino acids. Germline CDR1 reads MGHRA; CDR2 reads YSYEKL. Trimming took 1 base from V and 2 from J, leaving 11 bases between them. The CDR3 coding sequence is TGCGCCAGCAGCCAAGGGTACGGAGGGAACTATGGCTACACCTTC. It encodes CASSQGYGGNYGYTF.

This chain uses TRBV12-3 or TRBV12-4 with TRBJ2-2; TRBD2 matches 13 bases. J gave up 5 bases and V 6 bases, and 6 bases lay outside the gene matches. The CDR3 runs to 16 residues. CDR3 in DNA: TGTGCCAGCAGATCAGGACTAGCGGGAGTTACCGGGGAGCTGTTTTTT. Amino acids: CASRSGLAGVTGELFF.

This clonotype came up many times. In nucleotides, the CDR3 is TGTGCCAGCAGCTTAGAACTTTCCTACGAGCAGTACTTC. Its translation is CASSLELSYEQYF. The chain carries TRBV7-8 and TRBJ2-7; D is ambiguous. The CDR3 is 13 residues long. Germline-derived CDR1 and CDR2 are SGHVS and FQNEAQ. The V gene lost 1 base and the J gene lost 1 base, with 5 bases spanning the gap.